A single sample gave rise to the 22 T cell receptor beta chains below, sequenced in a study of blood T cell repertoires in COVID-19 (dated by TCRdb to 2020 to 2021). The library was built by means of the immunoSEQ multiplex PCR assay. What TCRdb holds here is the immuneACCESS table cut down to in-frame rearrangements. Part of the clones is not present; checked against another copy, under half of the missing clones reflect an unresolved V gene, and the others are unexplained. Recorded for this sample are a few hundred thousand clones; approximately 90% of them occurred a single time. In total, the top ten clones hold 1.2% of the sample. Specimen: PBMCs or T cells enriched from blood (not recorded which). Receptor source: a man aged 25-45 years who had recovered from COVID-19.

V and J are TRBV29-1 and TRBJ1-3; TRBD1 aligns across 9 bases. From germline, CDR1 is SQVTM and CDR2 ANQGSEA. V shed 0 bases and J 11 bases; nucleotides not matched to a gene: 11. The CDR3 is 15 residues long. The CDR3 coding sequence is TGCAGCGTTGAAGAAGCGGGACAGGGATCGAGGGCCATATATTTT. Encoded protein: CSVEEAGQGSRAIYF.

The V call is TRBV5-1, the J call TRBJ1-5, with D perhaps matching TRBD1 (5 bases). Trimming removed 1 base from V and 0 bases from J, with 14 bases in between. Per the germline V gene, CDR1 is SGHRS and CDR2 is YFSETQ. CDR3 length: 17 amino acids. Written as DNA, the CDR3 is TGCGCCAGCAGCTTGTACTTAGGACACCTTAGCAATCAGCCCCAGCATTTT. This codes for CASSLYLGHLSNQPQHF.

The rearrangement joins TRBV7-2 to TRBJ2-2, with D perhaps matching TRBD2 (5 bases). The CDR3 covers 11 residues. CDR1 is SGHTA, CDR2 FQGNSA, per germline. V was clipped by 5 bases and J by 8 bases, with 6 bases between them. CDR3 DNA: TGTGCCAGCAGCCGGACTGGGGAGCTGTTTTTT. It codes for CASSRTGELFF.

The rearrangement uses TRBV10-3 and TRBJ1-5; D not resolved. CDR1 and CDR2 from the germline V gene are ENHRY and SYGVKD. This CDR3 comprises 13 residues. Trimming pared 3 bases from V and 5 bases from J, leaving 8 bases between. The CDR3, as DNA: TGTGCCATCAGTGAACTGGGAGATCAGCCCCAGCATTTT. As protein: CAISELGDQPQHF.

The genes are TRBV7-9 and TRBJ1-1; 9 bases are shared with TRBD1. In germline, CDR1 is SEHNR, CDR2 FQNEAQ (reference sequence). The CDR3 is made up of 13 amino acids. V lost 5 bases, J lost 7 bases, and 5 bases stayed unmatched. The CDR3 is CASSADRGVEAFF. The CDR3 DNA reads TGTGCCAGCAGCGCGGACAGGGGAGTTGAAGCTTTCTTT.

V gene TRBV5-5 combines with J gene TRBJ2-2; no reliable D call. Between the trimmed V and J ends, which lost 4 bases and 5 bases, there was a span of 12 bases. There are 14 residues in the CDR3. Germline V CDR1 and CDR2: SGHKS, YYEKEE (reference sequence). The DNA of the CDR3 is TGTGCCAGCAGCCCGATCGCAGGAACCGGGGAGCTGTTTTTT. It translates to CASSPIAGTGELFF. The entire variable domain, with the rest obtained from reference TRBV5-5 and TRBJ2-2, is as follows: DAGVTQSPTHLIKTRGQQVTLRCSPISGHKSVSWYQQVLGQGPQFIFQYYEKEERGRGNFPDRFSARQFPNYSSELNVNALLLGDSALYLCASSPIAGTGELFFGEGSRLTVL.

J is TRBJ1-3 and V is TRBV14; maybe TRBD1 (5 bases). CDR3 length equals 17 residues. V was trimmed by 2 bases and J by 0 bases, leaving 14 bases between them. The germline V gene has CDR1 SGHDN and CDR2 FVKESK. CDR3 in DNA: TGTGCCAGCAGCCAAAAACACAGGAGTTACTCTGGAAACACCATATATTTT. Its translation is CASSQKHRSYSGNTIYF.

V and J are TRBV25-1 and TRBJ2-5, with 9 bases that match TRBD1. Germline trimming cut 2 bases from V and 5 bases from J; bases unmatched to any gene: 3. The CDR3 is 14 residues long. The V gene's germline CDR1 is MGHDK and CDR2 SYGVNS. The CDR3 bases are TGTGCCAGCAGTGAACTGGGGACAGGGGAGACCCAGTACTTC. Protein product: CASSELGTGETQYF.

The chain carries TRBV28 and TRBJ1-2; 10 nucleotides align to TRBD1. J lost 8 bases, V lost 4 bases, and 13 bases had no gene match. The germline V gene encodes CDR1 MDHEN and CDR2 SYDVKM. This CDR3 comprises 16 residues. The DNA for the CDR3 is TGTGCCAGCAGTTCTACACACCGGGACAGGGGTGTGGGCTACACCTTC. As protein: CASSSTHRDRGVGYTF.

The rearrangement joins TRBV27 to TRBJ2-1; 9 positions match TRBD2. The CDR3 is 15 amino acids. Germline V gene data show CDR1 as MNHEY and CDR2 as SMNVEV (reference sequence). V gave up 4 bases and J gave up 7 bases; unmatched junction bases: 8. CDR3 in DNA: TGTGCCAGCAGTTCCTGGGGACTAGCAGAAAATGAGCAGTTCTTC. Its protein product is CASSSWGLAENEQFF.

This CDR3 is CSVYWTSLHNEQFF. DNA for the CDR3: TGCAGCGTTTACTGGACTAGCCTTCACAATGAGCAGTTCTTC. The chain combines TRBV29-1 with TRBJ2-1; 8 positions agree with TRBD2. Germline CDR1 reads SQVTM; CDR2 reads ANQGSEA. CDR3 size: 14 residues. Unmatched junction bases numbered 8, after V lost 5 bases and J lost 5 bases.

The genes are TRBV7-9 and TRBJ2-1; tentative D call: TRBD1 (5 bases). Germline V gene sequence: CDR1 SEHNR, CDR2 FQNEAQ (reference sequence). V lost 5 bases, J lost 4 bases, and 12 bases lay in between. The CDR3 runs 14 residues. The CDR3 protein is CASSPSSGYNEQFF. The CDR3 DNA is TGTGCCAGCAGCCCGAGCTCAGGGTACAATGAGCAGTTCTTC.

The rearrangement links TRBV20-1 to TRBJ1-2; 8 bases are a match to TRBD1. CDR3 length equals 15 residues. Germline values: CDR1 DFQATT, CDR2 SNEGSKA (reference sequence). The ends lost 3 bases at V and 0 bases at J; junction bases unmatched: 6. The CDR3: CSASKQGDPNYGYTF. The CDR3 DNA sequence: TGCAGTGCTAGTAAACAGGGGGATCCTAACTATGGCTACACCTTC.

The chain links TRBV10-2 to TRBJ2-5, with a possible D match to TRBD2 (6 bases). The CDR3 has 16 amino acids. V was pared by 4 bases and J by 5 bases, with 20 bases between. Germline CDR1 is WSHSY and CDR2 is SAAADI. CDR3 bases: TGCGCCAGCAGTGTCTTGGGGGGACTTCCGGGGGAGACCCAGTACTTC. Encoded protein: CASSVLGGLPGETQYF.

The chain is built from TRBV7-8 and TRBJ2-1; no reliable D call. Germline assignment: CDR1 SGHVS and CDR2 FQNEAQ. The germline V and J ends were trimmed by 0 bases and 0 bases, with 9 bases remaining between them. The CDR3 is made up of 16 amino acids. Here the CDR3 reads CASSLAAGSSYNEQFF. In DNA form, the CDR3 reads TGTGCCAGCAGCTTAGCAGCCGGTTCCTCCTACAATGAGCAGTTCTTC.

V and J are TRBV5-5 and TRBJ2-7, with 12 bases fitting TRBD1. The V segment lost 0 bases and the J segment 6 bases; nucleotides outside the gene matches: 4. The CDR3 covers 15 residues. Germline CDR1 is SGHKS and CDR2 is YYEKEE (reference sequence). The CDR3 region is CASSLGGTGGGEQYF. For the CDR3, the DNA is TGTGCCAGCAGCTTGGGAGGGACAGGGGGCGGCGAGCAGTACTTC.

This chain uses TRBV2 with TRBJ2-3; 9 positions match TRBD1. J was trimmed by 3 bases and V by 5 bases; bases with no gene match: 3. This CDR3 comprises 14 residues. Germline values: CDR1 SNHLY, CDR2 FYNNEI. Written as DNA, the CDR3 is TGTGCCAGCAGTCGGGACAGGGCGACAGATACGCAGTATTTT. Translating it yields CASSRDRATDTQYF.

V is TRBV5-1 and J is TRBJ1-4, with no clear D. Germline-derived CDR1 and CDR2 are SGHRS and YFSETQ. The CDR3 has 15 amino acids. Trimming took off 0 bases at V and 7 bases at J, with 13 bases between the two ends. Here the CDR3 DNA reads TGCGCCAGCAGCTTGGTAGCGGGCTATGGTGAAAAACTGTTTTTT. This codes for CASSLVAGYGEKLFF.

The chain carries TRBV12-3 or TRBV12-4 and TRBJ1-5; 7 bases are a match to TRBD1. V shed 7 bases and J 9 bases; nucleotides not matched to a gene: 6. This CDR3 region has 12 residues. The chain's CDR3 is CASTDRDRPQHF. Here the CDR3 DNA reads TGTGCCAGCACCGACAGGGATAGGCCCCAGCATTTT.

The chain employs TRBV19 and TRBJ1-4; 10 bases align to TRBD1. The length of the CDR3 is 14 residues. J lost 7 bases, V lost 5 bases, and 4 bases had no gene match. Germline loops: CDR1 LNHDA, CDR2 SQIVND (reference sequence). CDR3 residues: CASSEDRGIEKLFF. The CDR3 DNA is TGTGCCAGTAGTGAGGACAGGGGGATTGAAAAACTGTTTTTT.

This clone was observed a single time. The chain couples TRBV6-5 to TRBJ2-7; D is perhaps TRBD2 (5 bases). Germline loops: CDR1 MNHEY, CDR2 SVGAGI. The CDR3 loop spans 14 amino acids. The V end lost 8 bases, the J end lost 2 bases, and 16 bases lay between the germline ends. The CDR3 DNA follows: TGTGCCAGCGTCCCCGGACTTTCCACCTACGAGCAGTACTTC. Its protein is CASVPGLSTYEQYF.

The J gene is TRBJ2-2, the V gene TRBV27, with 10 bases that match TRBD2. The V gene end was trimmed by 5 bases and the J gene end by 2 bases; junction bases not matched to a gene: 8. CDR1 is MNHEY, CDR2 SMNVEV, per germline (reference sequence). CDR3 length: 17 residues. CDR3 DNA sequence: TGTGCCAGCAGTCTCAGGGGGACTAGCGCAAACACCGGGGAGCTGTTTTTT. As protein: CASSLRGTSANTGELFF.